The TCR beta chain under discussion was sequenced for a study of pediatric ulcerative colitis. Rectal tissue came from one to two pinch biopsies taken at colonoscopy. The V and J ends lost 5 bases and 6 bases respectively, with 8 bases between them. The germline V gene encodes CDR1 SGHAT and CDR2 FQNNGV. The CDR3 contains 12 residues. The protocol was immunoSEQ multiplex PCR, while the TCRdb copy is restricted to in-frame clones and leaves out a portion. Here the sample spans about 25,000 clones, roughly 74% being singletons. The V and J genes are TRBV11-2 and TRBJ1-3, with no clear D. The sequence was collected from a boy aged 5 to 17 with severe ulcerative colitis. Material for sequencing was gut tissue. The CDR3 is CASSLLLNTIYF. CDR3 in DNA: TGTGCCAGCAGCCTCCTTCTAAACACCATATATTTT.